A single sample is the source of the 18 T cell receptor beta chains below, sequenced in a study of blood T cell repertoires in COVID-19. Sequencing was performed with immunoSEQ multiplex PCR; in TCRdb, only in-frame clones are kept and a portion is missing. The table records 340,000 or so clones, around 86% of them present only once. The sample consisted of peripheral blood. Receptor source: a man between 50 and 59 years old with active or convalescent COVID-19.

This clone appeared a single time. This chain connects TRBV2 to TRBJ1-2; D possibly corresponds to TRBD1 (5 bases). The germline V and J ends were trimmed by 6 bases and 8 bases, with 16 bases remaining between them. Germline CDR1 reads SNHLY; CDR2 reads FYNNEI. The CDR3 contains 13 residues. CDR3 sequence (DNA): TGTGCCAGCAGACCTACAGGTTTGCGAGGCTACACCTTC. This gives the protein CASRPTGLRGYTF.

J is TRBJ1-2 and V is TRBV2; 7 bases are a match to TRBD1. V shed 5 bases, J shed 7 bases, and the junction held 7 bases outside the gene matches. The CDR3 is 13 residues long. Germline V lookup: CDR1 SNHLY, CDR2 FYNNEI. The CDR3 bases are TGTGCCAGCAGTCGACAGGGAGAGGGTGGCTACACCTTC. Translation gives CASSRQGEGGYTF.

V and J are TRBV28 and TRBJ2-3, with D possibly matching TRBD1 (6 bases). Trimming shortened V by 4 bases and J by 4 bases, and 15 bases separated the two germline ends. Germline V gene lookup returns CDR1 MDHEN and CDR2 SYDVKM. The CDR3 is 15 residues long. The CDR3 DNA reads TGTGCCAGCAGTTCCATGGGTGGGGGCGCAGATACGCAGTATTTT. Amino acid sequence: CASSSMGGGADTQYF.

V is TRBV6-2 or TRBV6-3 and J is TRBJ1-5; no clear D. Germline V gene lookup returns CDR1 MNHEY and CDR2 SVGEGT. The CDR3 has 16 residues. V was clipped by 3 bases and J by 0 bases, with 12 bases between them. In DNA, the CDR3 is TGTGCCAGCAGTTATCGCCAGGAACCTAGCAATCAGCCCCAGCATTTT. It yields the protein CASSYRQEPSNQPQHF.

The genes are TRBV7-9 and TRBJ1-2; D might be TRBD1 (6 bases). The CDR3 is 13 amino acids. From germline, CDR1 is SEHNR and CDR2 FQNEAQ (reference sequence). With 1 base removed from V and 6 bases from J, the gap between germline ends came to 9 bases. The CDR3 sequence is CASSLGGPDGYTF. The CDR3 nucleotides are TGTGCCAGCAGCTTAGGGGGGCCGGATGGCTACACCTTC.

The rearrangement links TRBV10-3 to TRBJ1-1, with 8 bases that match TRBD1. The CDR3 covers 14 residues. Trimming cost V 6 bases and J 4 bases; bases outside gene matches: 7. Germline V gene lookup returns CDR1 ENHRY and CDR2 SYGVKD. CDR3 protein: CAIRKGQEGTEAFF. CDR3 nucleotides: TGTGCCATCAGAAAGGGACAGGAGGGCACTGAAGCTTTCTTT.

The rearrangement uses TRBV30 and TRBJ1-1, with 8 bases aligning to TRBD1. The CDR3 spans 14 residues. The germline V gene encodes CDR1 GTSNPN and CDR2 SVGIG (reference sequence). Losses at the gene ends were 2 bases for V and 6 bases for J; bases not matched to a gene: 8. The chain's CDR3 is CAWSPRGQAPEAFF. The CDR3 DNA reads as TGTGCCTGGAGTCCCAGGGGACAGGCGCCTGAAGCTTTCTTT. Filled out from reference TRBV30 and TRBJ1-1, the complete variable domain reads SQTIHQWPATLVQPVGSPLSLECTVEGTSNPNLYWYRQAAGRGLQLLFYSVGIGQISSEVPQNLSASRPQDRQFILSSKKLLLSDSGFYLCAWSPRGQAPEAFFGQGTRLTVV.

About this clone: The same CDR3 can be traced to other DNA sequences in this sample. The rearrangement links TRBV2 to TRBJ2-5; maybe TRBD2 (5 bases). There are 13 residues in the CDR3. Germline CDR1 reads SNHLY; CDR2 reads FYNNEI. V dropped 5 bases and J dropped 5 bases, with 12 bases sitting between them. As DNA, the CDR3 is TGTGCCAGCAGTCCAGGAGGCGGGGAGACCCAGTACTTC. It specifies CASSPGGGETQYF.

The chain joins TRBV5-1 to TRBJ2-1; D remains unclear. The V end was cut by 0 bases, the J end by 9 bases, with 13 bases between. This CDR3 contains 14 residues. Looked up from germline, CDR1 is SGHRS and CDR2 is YFSETQ. DNA for the CDR3: TGCGCCAGCAGCTTGGCCCCGCGGAACGGTGAGCAGTTCTTC. Protein: CASSLAPRNGEQFF.

This clone was seen a few times. The genes are TRBV14 and TRBJ1-6; TRBD1 agrees at 9 bases. Per germline, CDR1 SGHDN and CDR2 FVKESK. With V trimmed by 1 base and J by 9 bases, 7 bases remained unmatched. The CDR3 totals 16 residues. The CDR3 DNA sequence: TGTGCCAGCAGCCAAGCCGGGACAGGGTACTTTTCACCCCTCCACTTT. Protein sequence: CASSQAGTGYFSPLHF. Complete variable domain (other parts from reference TRBV14 and TRBJ1-6): EAGVTQFPSHSVIEKGQTVTLRCDPISGHDNLYWYRRVMGKEIKFLLHFVKESKQDESGMPNNRFLAERTGGTYSTLKVQPAELEDSGVYFCASSQAGTGYFSPLHFGNGTRLTVT.

The chain joins TRBV7-2 to TRBJ2-1; 7 bases fit TRBD2. V shed 6 bases and J 8 bases; nucleotides not matched to a gene: 10. This CDR3 has 14 amino acids. Germline CDR1 and CDR2: SGHTA and FQGNSA. The chain's CDR3 is CASRSPGRAYEQFF. Here the CDR3 DNA reads TGTGCCAGCAGGTCGCCGGGGAGGGCCTATGAGCAGTTCTTC.

V usage is TRBV6-5 and J usage is TRBJ2-7; D is unclear. CDR3 size: 13 residues. The ends were cut back, 6 bases at V and 3 bases at J, with 12 bases in the middle. The germline gives CDR1 MNHEY, CDR2 SVGAGI. The DNA for the CDR3 is TGTGCCAGCAGCCGCCTAGGAGACTACGAGCAGTACTTC. It is translated as CASSRLGDYEQYF.

This chain connects TRBV5-1 to TRBJ2-5, with 7 bases aligning to TRBD1. Germline loops: CDR1 SGHRS, CDR2 YFSETQ. V was clipped by 4 bases and J by 0 bases; unmatched bases: 3. The CDR3 has 14 amino acids. CDR3 protein: CASSVQGYQETQYF. Here the CDR3 DNA reads TGCGCCAGCAGCGTACAGGGGTACCAAGAGACCCAGTACTTC.

The J gene is TRBJ2-5, the V gene TRBV11-2; 9 bases align to TRBD2. The V gene end was trimmed by 2 bases and the J gene end by 4 bases; junction bases not matched to a gene: 5. Germline V CDR1 and CDR2: SGHAT, FQNNGV. This CDR3 spans 15 amino acids. The CDR3 DNA follows: TGTGCCAGCAGCTTAATTCGCGGGGGGGCAGAGACCCAGTACTTC. It encodes CASSLIRGGAETQYF.

This CDR3 is CASSQPQGSWETQYF. CDR3 nucleotide sequence: TGTGCCAGCAGCCAGCCACAGGGGTCCTGGGAGACCCAGTACTTC. The chain links TRBV4-2 to TRBJ2-5, with TRBD1 matching over 7 bases. The CDR3 runs 15 residues. The V segment lost 3 bases and the J segment 5 bases; nucleotides outside the gene matches: 9. The germline CDR1 and CDR2 sequences are LGHNA and YNFKEQ.

The rearrangement links TRBV7-8 to TRBJ1-5; D uncertain. The CDR3 runs 15 residues. Per germline, CDR1 SGHVS and CDR2 FQNEAQ. Between the trimmed V and J ends, which lost 3 bases and 0 bases, there was a span of 9 bases. DNA of the CDR3: TGTGCCAGCAGCTTCGGGAGTTATAGCAATCAGCCCCAGCATTTT. It codes for CASSFGSYSNQPQHF.

The J gene is TRBJ1-1, the V gene TRBV15; tentative D call: TRBD1 (6 bases). CDR1 and CDR2 from the germline V gene are LNHNV and YYDKDF (reference sequence). CDR3 length: 14 amino acids. V was clipped by 8 bases and J by 4 bases, with 17 bases between them. DNA of the CDR3: TGTGCCACCCGAAACAGGGCTCTTGCCACTGAAGCTTTCTTT. Its protein product is CATRNRALATEAFF.

A few counts support this clone. The J gene is TRBJ2-2, the V gene TRBV6-6; a possible D gene is TRBD2 (6 bases). CDR1 is MNHNY and CDR2 is SVGAGI in the germline V gene (reference sequence). The CDR3 runs 11 residues. V lost 8 bases to trimming and J lost 5 bases, with 6 bases between them. As DNA, the CDR3 is TGTGCCAGCGCGGGGACCGGGGAGCTGTTTTTT. Translating gives CASAGTGELFF.